Listed here are 12 T cell receptor beta chains from one sample, sequenced in a study of cytomegalovirus exposure and HLA in healthy donors. Primers for the PCR totalled 60 Vbeta and 13 Jbeta. The protocol was immunoSEQ multiplex PCR, while the TCRdb copy is restricted to in-frame clones and leaves out a portion. The sample lists 150,000 to 200,000 clones, about four fifths occurring once. The sequencing sample was made of PBMCs. Source of these receptors: a woman aged 45-60 years in good health and CMV-seronegative.

The V call is TRBV5-1, the J call TRBJ1-2; D is possibly TRBD1 (5 bases). V was shortened by 4 bases and J by 3 bases, with 19 bases between the two germline ends. This CDR3 has 16 amino acids. Germline V gene sequence: CDR1 SGHRS, CDR2 YFSETQ. The CDR3, as DNA: TGCGCCAGCAGCACTGAGGCGGGAGGGGTGGACTATGGCTACACCTTC. Its translation: CASSTEAGGVDYGYTF. Filled out from reference TRBV5-1 and TRBJ1-2, the complete variable domain reads KAGVTQTPRYLIKTRGQQVTLSCSPISGHRSVSWYQQTPGQGLQFLFEYFSETQRNKGNFPGRFSGRQFSNSRSEMNVSTLELGDSALYLCASSTEAGGVDYGYTFGSGTRLTVV.

The rearrangement joins TRBV28 to TRBJ1-3; D is ambiguous. V was pared by 3 bases and J by 0 bases, with 15 bases between. Per the germline V gene, CDR1 is MDHEN and CDR2 is SYDVKM. CDR3 length equals 17 residues. In DNA, the CDR3 is TGTGCCAGCAGTTTCGGCAGCGGTCCGATCTCTGGAAACACCATATATTTT. Translated: CASSFGSGPISGNTIYF.

The chain carries TRBV5-5 and TRBJ1-2, with 7 bases matching TRBD1. The germline V gene encodes CDR1 SGHKS and CDR2 YYEKEE (reference sequence). This CDR3 is built from 17 residues. The V and J ends lost 0 bases and 6 bases, in that order; junction bases with no gene match: 14. The CDR3 DNA is TGTGCCAGCAGCTTGGGTCCCAAAACGACAGGGCCCGATGGCTACACCTTC. It specifies CASSLGPKTTGPDGYTF.

The CDR3 spells CASNLRTGGYEQYF. DNA of the CDR3: TGTGCCAGCAACCTAAGGACAGGGGGCTACGAGCAGTACTTC. The chain couples TRBV2 to TRBJ2-5; 10 nucleotides align to TRBD1. The better agreement between TRBJ2-7 and the DNA end casts doubt on the J call. Germline V lookup: CDR1 SNHLY, CDR2 FYNNEI. The CDR3 contains 14 residues.

The chain carries TRBV2 and TRBJ2-5; 8 nucleotides agree with TRBD1. With 4 bases clipped from V and 2 bases from J, the junction kept 6 bases outside the gene matches. This CDR3 is built from 15 residues. Germline V gives CDR1 SNHLY, CDR2 FYNNEI. The CDR3 protein is CASSVTGGRQETQYF. The DNA of the CDR3 is TGTGCCAGCAGTGTAACAGGGGGTAGGCAAGAGACCCAGTACTTC.

This rearrangement joins TRBV7-9 to TRBJ2-5; possible D gene TRBD2, 5 bases. The CDR3 sequence is 10 residues long. Germline assignment: CDR1 SEHNR and CDR2 FQNEAQ (reference sequence). V lost 5 bases and J 11 bases, leaving 9 bases between the germline ends. DNA for the CDR3: TGTGCCAGCAGCGAGGGAGAGCAGTACTTC. The encoded protein is CASSEGEQYF.

V is TRBV5-5 and J is TRBJ1-4; TRBD1 aligns across 9 bases. The junction had 12 bases not matched to a gene; V was cut back by 4 bases and J by 8 bases. Germline CDR1 SGHKS, CDR2 YYEKEE (reference sequence). The length of the CDR3 is 16 residues. As DNA, the CDR3 is TGTGCCAGCAGCCTACCCACAGGGGGCGCCGGCGAAAAACTGTTTTTT. This sequence encodes CASSLPTGGAGEKLFF.

J is TRBJ2-7 and V is TRBV27, with 9 bases that match TRBD2. After removal of 7 bases from V and 0 bases from J, the junction contained 7 bases not matched to a gene. In germline, CDR1 is MNHEY, CDR2 SMNVEV (reference sequence). The CDR3 totals 15 residues. The CDR3 DNA reads TGTGCCAGCACCAAGCGGGGGGTCCCCTCCTACGAGCAGTACTTC. Amino acid sequence: CASTKRGVPSYEQYF.

This clone was observed a handful of times. As DNA, the CDR3 is TGCGCCAGCAGCCAGATTACAGGATTAATAACTGGAAACACCATATATTTT. It codes for CASSQITGLITGNTIYF. This chain uses TRBV4-1 with TRBJ1-3; possible D gene TRBD1, 5 bases. V gave up 3 bases and J gave up 2 bases, with 17 bases separating them. Germline loops: CDR1 MGHRA, CDR2 YSYEKL. CDR3 length: 17 amino acids.

The V and J genes are TRBV5-4 and TRBJ2-5; 9 nucleotides match TRBD2. V dropped 2 bases and J dropped 5; count of bases not matched to a gene: 4. This CDR3 comprises 14 residues. Germline V gene data show CDR1 as SGHNT and CDR2 as YYREEE (reference sequence). The DNA for the CDR3 is TGTGCCAGCAGCTTAATAGCGGGAGTCGAGACCCAGTACTTC. Its translation: CASSLIAGVETQYF.

This chain uses TRBV2 with TRBJ2-2, with D perhaps TRBD2 (6 bases). CDR1 is SNHLY, CDR2 FYNNEI, per germline. V was cut by 8 bases and J by 5 bases, with 18 bases left in between. CDR3 length: 15 amino acids. The CDR3 DNA reads as TGTGCCAGCTCGACCGGGACTCCGCCGACCGGGGAGCTGTTTTTT. Translated, it gives CASSTGTPPTGELFF.

V is TRBV6-5 and J is TRBJ1-3; no definite D call. The CDR3 is 13 residues long. CDR1 and CDR2 (germline): MNHEY, SVGAGI. V lost 5 bases and J lost 0, with 5 bases in between. The CDR3 protein is CASSGRSGNTIYF. The CDR3 DNA sequence: TGTGCCAGCAGTGGCCGCTCTGGAAACACCATATATTTT.